The present entry profiles one T cell receptor (beta chain) with its context. What it binds is unknown. Clones were read by immunoSEQ multiplex PCR, and TCRdb kept only the in-frame ones, dropping some. Of 2 million to 3 million clones in the sample, under 95% were seen once. The V gene's germline CDR1 is SGHRS and CDR2 YFSETQ. The CDR3 is made up of 18 amino acids. The ends lost 3 bases at V and 1 base at J; junction bases unmatched: 12. This sample stems from a study of shared clonotypes between healthy human individuals. Whole-study findings and limits: Sharing across a few donors was seen in roughly 5% of naive CD4 clonotypes. How much donors shared clonotypes was expected to be affected by sequencing depth.

The TCR sequence derives from a man between 18 and 35 years old in good health. Some clones in this sample may be carry-over from other donors' samples. This sequence joins TRBV5-1 and TRBJ1-1, with 10 bases lining up with TRBD1. Sequencing was performed on naive CD4+ T cells from PBMCs. Regarding subset: CD45RA+ positively selected. Here the CDR3 reads CASSSSQTGGISNTEAFF. The CDR3 DNA reads TGCGCCAGCAGCTCCTCTCAGACAGGGGGCATCTCGAACACTGAAGCTTTCTTT.